The sequence of this T cell receptor beta chain was determined in a study of response to subunit inactivated influenza vaccine. Study-wide results and caveats: Each seasonal influenza vaccination, the authors suggested, recruits few new T cells.

Details on this clonotype: The target antigen is unknown.

A single record per CDR3 protein comes from TCRdb applying MiXCR to the RT-PCR reads. Of around 190,000 distinct CDR3 sequences in the sample, over 13% are singletons; the top ten hold about 26%. This sequence was found in a man in his fifties or sixties who received an inactivated influenza vaccine. The material sequenced was CD8+ T cells sorted from PBMCs, taken approximately 5 days after vaccination.

The CDR3 reads CASSEPGPESPLHF. CDR3 nucleotides: TGCGCCAGCAGCGAACCCGGGCCGGAGTCACCCCTCCACTTT. The chain couples TRBV5-1 to TRBJ1-6; D unclear. This CDR3 is 14 amino acids long. Germline V gene data show CDR1 as SGHRS and CDR2 as YFSETQ. Trimming left V 4 bases short and J 10 bases short, with 15 bases between.